The next 20 T cell receptor beta chains were all read from a single sample in a study of blood T cell repertoires in COVID-19. The protocol was immunoSEQ multiplex PCR, while the TCRdb copy is restricted to in-frame clones and leaves out a portion. The table includes around 250,000 clones, 88% detected once. Sequencing was carried out using peripheral blood. The receptors here all came from a human donor in a cohort sampled during active COVID-19.

The chain is built from TRBV7-6 and TRBJ1-3, with TRBD1 as a possible D gene (5 bases). Trimming took off 3 bases at V and 0 bases at J, with 9 bases between the two ends. Germline loops: CDR1 SGHVS, CDR2 FNYEAQ. This CDR3 is 15 amino acids long. The chain's CDR3 is CASSLEGSSGNTIYF. DNA for the CDR3: TGTGCCAGCAGCTTGGAGGGGAGCTCTGGAAACACCATATATTTT.

V usage is TRBV27 and J usage is TRBJ1-3; D unclear. This CDR3 has 14 amino acids. Germline assignment: CDR1 MNHEY and CDR2 SMNVEV (reference sequence). Deletions cut 5 bases from V and 0 bases from J, with 8 bases between. The CDR3 is CASSGGSSGNTIYF. CDR3 sequence (DNA): TGTGCCAGCAGTGGAGGAAGCTCTGGAAACACCATATATTTT.

This rearrangement joins TRBV5-4 to TRBJ2-3, with D possibly TRBD2 on 5 matching bases. V was cut by 4 bases and J by 0 bases, with 15 bases left in between. Germline CDR1 reads SGHNT; CDR2 reads YYREEE (reference sequence). The CDR3 covers 16 residues. Here the CDR3 DNA reads TGTGCCAGCAGCCGAAGAGGACTCTCTAGCACAGATACGCAGTATTTT. It yields the protein CASSRRGLSSTDTQYF.

The V and J genes are TRBV5-4 and TRBJ2-1; the D gene is possibly TRBD2 (5 bases). The germline V gene has CDR1 SGHNT and CDR2 YYREEE (reference sequence). Trimming cost V 4 bases and J 5 bases, with 19 bases left between them. The CDR3 totals 16 residues. CDR3 DNA sequence: TGTGCCAGCAGCCCCGAGGGATTCCACCCAAACAATGAGCAGTTCTTC. Amino acids: CASSPEGFHPNNEQFF.

This chain links TRBV19 with TRBJ1-2; the match to TRBD1 covers 9 bases. Per germline, CDR1 LNHDA and CDR2 SQIVND (reference sequence). V lost 7 bases to trimming and J lost 4 bases; unmatched junction nucleotides: 10. This CDR3 has 15 residues. The CDR3 DNA reads as TGTGCCAGTACTGGGACAGGGCATATTTCCTATGGCTACACCTTC. This translates into CASTGTGHISYGYTF.

The V call is TRBV7-9, the J call TRBJ2-7, with TRBD1 identical over 9 bases. J lost 6 bases, V lost 4 bases, and 10 bases had no gene match. Per the germline V gene, CDR1 is SEHNR and CDR2 is FQNEAQ (reference sequence). CDR3 length equals 15 residues. DNA of the CDR3: TGTGCCAGCAGCTCAGTAGGGACAGGGTACTCCGAGCAGTACTTC. Protein product: CASSSVGTGYSEQYF.

The chain employs TRBV4-3 and TRBJ2-5; possible D gene TRBD1, 6 bases. V dropped 9 bases and J dropped 0 bases, with 17 bases sitting between them. The length of the CDR3 is 15 residues. Germline CDR1 LGHNA, CDR2 YSLEER. In nucleotides, the CDR3 is TGCGCCAGTGCCGGGACACATGGTTACCAAGAGACCCAGTACTTC. This translates into CASAGTHGYQETQYF.

The V call is TRBV15, the J call TRBJ2-1; the D is unclear. The V end was cut by 1 base, the J end by 0 bases, with 10 bases between. Germline V CDR1 and CDR2: LNHNV, YYDKDF (reference sequence). The CDR3 has 16 residues. CDR3 coding DNA: TGTGCCACCAGCAGAGCTAGGTTAAGCTCCTACAATGAGCAGTTCTTC. The encoded protein is CATSRARLSSYNEQFF.

V usage is TRBV7-2 and J usage is TRBJ1-2; 7 bases align to TRBD1. This CDR3 contains 14 residues. The V and J ends lost 7 bases and 2 bases, in that order; junction bases with no gene match: 7. Germline-derived CDR1 and CDR2 are SGHTA and FQGNSA. CDR3 in amino acids: CASTQSGGNYGYTF. The CDR3 DNA is TGTGCCAGCACCCAATCAGGGGGGAACTATGGCTACACCTTC.

This clone was found a few times. The CDR3 region has the DNA TGCGCCAGCAGCTTGACCGGGACAGAATATGGCTACACCTTC. This translates into CASSLTGTEYGYTF. This chain connects TRBV5-1 to TRBJ1-2; TRBD1 aligns across 7 bases. Losses at the gene ends were 1 base for V and 5 bases for J; bases not matched to a gene: 5. The CDR3 spans 14 residues. Per germline, CDR1 SGHRS and CDR2 YFSETQ.

The chain combines TRBV5-6 with TRBJ1-2; D is unclear. Trimming removed 3 bases from V and 8 bases from J, with 20 bases in between. Looked up from germline, CDR1 is SGHDT and CDR2 is YYEEEE. This CDR3 contains 15 residues. CDR3: CASSSPALSGSGYTF. CDR3 nucleotides: TGTGCCAGCAGCTCCCCAGCTCTGAGCGGAAGCGGCTACACCTTC. The whole variable domain, remainder taken from reference TRBV5-6 and TRBJ1-2, is DAGVTQSPTHLIKTRGQQVTLRCSPKSGHDTVSWYQQALGQGPQFIFQYYEEEERQRGNFPDRFSGHQFPNYSSELNVNALLLGDSALYLCASSSPALSGSGYTFGSGTRLTVV.

This chain links TRBV19 with TRBJ1-4, with D possibly TRBD1 on 6 matching bases. Germline assignment: CDR1 LNHDA and CDR2 SQIVND (reference sequence). The CDR3 extends over 15 amino acids. V was clipped by 5 bases and J by 2 bases, with 12 bases between them. CDR3 sequence reads: CASSPHQGTNEKLFF. CDR3 coding DNA: TGTGCCAGTAGTCCCCATCAGGGGACTAATGAAAAACTGTTTTTT.

The V gene is TRBV24-1, the J gene TRBJ2-5, with D perhaps matching TRBD2 (6 bases). The length of the CDR3 is 13 residues. In germline, CDR1 is KGHDR, CDR2 SFDVKD. V lost 5 bases and J lost 3, with 9 bases in between. CDR3 in amino acids: CATSAGGKETQYF. CDR3 coding DNA: TGTGCCACCAGTGCGGGCGGGAAAGAGACCCAGTACTTC.

The gene calls are TRBV6-5 and TRBJ2-7; TRBD1 aligns across 8 bases. The germline CDR1 and CDR2 sequences are MNHEY and SVGAGI. The J segment lost 6 bases and the V segment lost 6 bases, leaving 13 bases of the junction unmatched. The CDR3 spans 15 residues. This CDR3 is CASRPSRQGAGEQYF. The CDR3 region has the DNA TGTGCCAGCAGACCCTCGAGGCAGGGGGCGGGCGAGCAGTACTTC.

The chain carries TRBV28 and TRBJ2-5; 9 nucleotides line up with TRBD1. There are 14 residues in the CDR3. V lost 7 bases, J lost 2 bases, and 5 bases stayed unmatched. Per germline, CDR1 MDHEN and CDR2 SYDVKM. CDR3 region: CASNDRGIQETQYF. The CDR3 nucleotides are TGTGCCAGCAACGACAGGGGGATTCAAGAGACCCAGTACTTC.

There are a few counts of this clone. The V gene is TRBV6-5, the J gene TRBJ2-7; D is perhaps TRBD1 (5 bases). V was trimmed by 6 bases and J by 5 bases, leaving 14 bases between them. CDR1 is MNHEY, CDR2 SVGAGI, per germline. The CDR3 has 13 amino acids. The CDR3 DNA reads as TGTGCCAGCAGCCGTATTACAGGCAACGAGCAGTACTTC. Its protein is CASSRITGNEQYF.

In its sample, this clone was seen once. The V and J genes are TRBV4-1 and TRBJ2-1, with 10 bases identical to TRBD2. The CDR3 contains 17 residues. V shed 1 base and J 6 bases; nucleotides not matched to a gene: 9. Germline V gene lookup returns CDR1 MGHRA and CDR2 YSYEKL. Here the CDR3 reads CASSQAQRGGVRNEQFF. As DNA, the CDR3 is TGCGCCAGCAGCCAAGCTCAGCGGGGGGGCGTTCGCAATGAGCAGTTCTTC.

This clone was seen a single time. The V call is TRBV19, the J call TRBJ2-7; 9 positions match TRBD1. CDR1 and CDR2 (germline): LNHDA, SQIVND (reference sequence). V shed 1 base, J shed 4 bases, and the junction held 5 bases outside the gene matches. The CDR3 has 15 amino acids. CDR3 protein: CASSIGPGQGYEQYF. DNA of the CDR3: TGTGCCAGTAGTATAGGGCCGGGACAGGGATACGAGCAGTACTTC.

J is TRBJ1-3 and V is TRBV19; TRBD1 agrees at 7 bases. This CDR3 is built from 15 residues. V was clipped by 5 bases and J by 2 bases; unmatched bases: 6. From germline, CDR1 is LNHDA and CDR2 SQIVND (reference sequence). CDR3 nucleotides: TGTGCCAGTAGTCCGACAGGGTCGACTGGAAACACCATATATTTT. Protein: CASSPTGSTGNTIYF. The whole variable domain, filled in from reference TRBV19 and TRBJ1-3, reads DGGITQSPKYLFRKEGQNVTLSCEQNLNHDAMYWYRQDPGQGLRLIYYSQIVNDFQKGDIAEGYSVSREKKESFPLTVTSAQKNPTAFYLCASSPTGSTGNTIYFGEGSWLTVV.

This chain uses TRBV11-2 with TRBJ2-7; a weak D match, TRBD2 (5 bases). The V and J ends lost 1 base and 5 bases respectively, with 9 bases between them. This CDR3 spans 13 amino acids. Looked up from germline, CDR1 is SGHAT and CDR2 is FQNNGV. In DNA form, the CDR3 reads TGTGCCAGCAGCTTAGGGACTCAGGACGAGCAGTACTTC. This translates into CASSLGTQDEQYF.